This T cell receptor (beta chain) was captured in a study of tumor T cells in aggressive B-cell lymphoma. Sequencing was performed with immunoSEQ multiplex PCR; in TCRdb, only in-frame clones are kept and a portion is missing. The repertoire holds around 5,000 clones, with around 89% as singletons. With 5 bases removed from V and 8 bases from J, the gap between germline ends came to 12 bases. The V gene's germline CDR1 is SEHNR and CDR2 FQNEAQ (reference sequence). The CDR3 sequence is 13 residues long. The chain has TRBV7-9 and TRBJ2-2; no firm D call. The receptor was isolated from an adult with diffuse large B cell lymphoma. Sample: tumor tissue. CDR3 sequence (DNA): TGTGCCAGCAGCCAGACCAGAGGAGGGGAGCTGTTTTTT. It translates to CASSQTRGGELFF.